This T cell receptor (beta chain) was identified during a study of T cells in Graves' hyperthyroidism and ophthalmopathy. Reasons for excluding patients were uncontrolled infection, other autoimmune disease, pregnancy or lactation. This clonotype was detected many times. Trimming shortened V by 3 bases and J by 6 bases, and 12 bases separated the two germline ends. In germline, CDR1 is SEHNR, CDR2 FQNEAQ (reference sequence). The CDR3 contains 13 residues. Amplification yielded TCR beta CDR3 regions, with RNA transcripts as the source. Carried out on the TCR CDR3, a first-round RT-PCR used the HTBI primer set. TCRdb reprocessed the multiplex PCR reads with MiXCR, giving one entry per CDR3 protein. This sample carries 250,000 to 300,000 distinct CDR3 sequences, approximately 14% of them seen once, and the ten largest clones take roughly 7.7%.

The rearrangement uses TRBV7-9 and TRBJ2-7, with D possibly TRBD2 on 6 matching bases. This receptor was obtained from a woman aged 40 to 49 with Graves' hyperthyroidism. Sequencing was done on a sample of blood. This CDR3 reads CASSFGGEGEQYF. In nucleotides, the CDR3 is TGTGCCAGCAGCTTCGGGGGAGAGGGCGAGCAGTACTTC.